Listed below are T cell receptor beta chains from one sample, sequenced in a study of cytomegalovirus exposure and HLA in healthy donors. TCRdb's table, derived via immunoSEQ multiplex PCR, lists solely in-frame clones and lacks some. Here the sample spans about 160,000 clones, around 80% being singletons. Sequencing input: PBMCs. These receptors were obtained from a male donor in good health and CMV-seronegative. The CDR3 runs from the conserved cysteine through the conserved F or W. A D gene is named only where the DNA matches it firmly. Not all rows give a size; the values are once, few, many and, for expanded clones, a class.

CDR3 protein | CDR3 DNA | V gene | clone size | D gene | J gene
CASSFLTSGGWTDTQYF | TGTGCCAGCAGCTTCTTGACTAGCGGGGGGTGGACAGATACGCAGTATTTT | TRBV7-9 | . | TRBD2 | TRBJ2-3
CASSPRLAGDAYEQYF | TGTGCCAGCAGCCCAAGGTTAGCGGGAGACGCCTACGAGCAGTACTTC | TRBV21-1 | . | . | TRBJ2-7
CASSLIGQEFNYGYTF | TGTGCCAGCAGCTTAATCGGACAGGAATTTAACTATGGCTACACCTTC | TRBV7-3 | . | TRBD1 | TRBJ1-2
CASSLGTGNIMNTEAFF | TGTGCCAGCAGCTTAGGGACAGGGAACATCATGAACACTGAAGCTTTCTTT | TRBV7-8 | . | TRBD1 | TRBJ1-1
CASSSTSGMTVEQFF | TGTGCCAGCAGCTCGACTAGCGGGATGACGGTTGAGCAGTTCTTC | TRBV28 | . | TRBD2 | TRBJ2-1
CSAGSPDTQYF | TGCAGCGCTGGCAGTCCAGATACGCAGTATTTT | TRBV29-1 | . | . | TRBJ2-3
CASSDFTYEQYF | TGTGCCAGTAGCGACTTCACCTACGAGCAGTACTTC | TRBV19 | once | . | TRBJ2-7
CASSYGGQGSLAGYTF | TGTGCCAGCAGTTACGGGGGACAGGGGTCTCTAGCTGGCTACACCTTC | TRBV6-5 | . | TRBD1 | TRBJ1-2
CASSRGASGGVQETQYF | TGTGCCAGCAGCCGAGGGGCTAGCGGGGGGGTTCAAGAGACCCAGTACTTC | TRBV2 | . | TRBD2 | TRBJ2-5
CASSLGLATTGELFF | TGTGCCAGCAGTCTGGGACTAGCGACGACCGGGGAGCTGTTTTTT | TRBV6-1 | once | TRBD2 | TRBJ2-2
CASSLSAGSKNIQYF | TGTGCCAGCAGTTTATCGGCTGGGAGCAAAAACATTCAGTACTTC | TRBV27 | . | . | TRBJ2-4
CASSPLQGSEQFF | TGTGCCAGCAGCCCCCTCCAGGGAAGTGAGCAGTTCTTC | TRBV7-3 | . | . | TRBJ2-1
CASTAGEGGYTF | TGTGCCAGTACCGCAGGGGAAGGAGGCTACACCTTC | TRBV19 | . | . | TRBJ1-2
CASTPSQRYSSYNEQFF | TGTGCCAGCACTCCCTCGCAGCGGTACAGCTCCTACAATGAGCAGTTCTTC | TRBV2 | once | . | TRBJ2-1
CASSSSNEKLFF | TGTGCCAGCAGTTCGAGTAATGAAAAACTGTTTTTT | TRBV6-5 | . | . | TRBJ1-4
CASSPLSPTTNEKLFF | TGTGCCAGCTCACCACTCAGTCCGACAACTAATGAAAAACTGTTTTTT | TRBV18 | . | . | TRBJ1-4
CASGLVGGVNEQFF | TGTGCTAGTGGTTTGGTCGGAGGGGTAAATGAGCAGTTCTTC | TRBV12-5 | . | . | TRBJ2-1
CASSQDQAGADTQYF | TGCGCCAGCAGCCAAGATCAGGCGGGAGCAGATACGCAGTATTTT | TRBV4-3 | . | TRBD2 | TRBJ2-3
CASSSGPSSGNTIYF | TGCGCCAGCAGCTCTGGGCCCAGCTCTGGAAACACCATATATTTT | TRBV5-1 | . | . | TRBJ1-3
CASSLFKGANTGELFF | TGTGCCAGCAGCTTGTTTAAGGGGGCGAATACCGGGGAGCTGTTTTTT | TRBV5-4 | . | TRBD1 | TRBJ2-2
CASSLVQGAGEQYF | TGTGCCAGCAGCTTAGTACAGGGGGCGGGCGAGCAGTACTTC | TRBV7-6 | . | TRBD1 | TRBJ2-7
CASRTEAGGNTEAFF | TGTGCCAGCAGGACCGAGGCAGGGGGCAACACTGAAGCTTTCTTT | TRBV28 | few | TRBD1 | TRBJ1-1
CSVEPGSGTGELFF | TGCAGCGTTGAGCCGGGATCTGGCACCGGGGAGCTGTTTTTT | TRBV29-1 | few | . | TRBJ2-2
CASSLSGLGSPLHF | TGTGCCAGCAGCTTAAGCGGGCTGGGATCACCCCTCCACTTT | TRBV7-6 | few | . | TRBJ1-6
CASSGIGQGHGYTF | TGTGCCAGCAGTGGGATCGGACAGGGGCATGGCTACACCTTC | TRBV6-1 | . | TRBD1 | TRBJ1-2
CASSLRTGWGNEQFF | TGTGCCAGCAGCTTGAGAACAGGGTGGGGCAATGAGCAGTTCTTC | TRBV13 | . | . | TRBJ2-1
CASRGQGRRVSGGYTF | TGTGCCAGCAGGGGACAGGGGAGGAGGGTATCCGGTGGCTACACCTTC | TRBV25-1 | once | TRBD1 | TRBJ1-2
CASRLGQRNSPLHF | TGTGCCAGCAGACTGGGACAGCGCAATTCACCCCTCCACTTT | TRBV28 | once | TRBD1 | TRBJ1-6
CASSSPTSGRIYEQFF | TGTGCCAGCAGCTCCCCGACTAGCGGGAGGATTTATGAGCAGTTCTTC | TRBV7-2 | . | TRBD2 | TRBJ2-1
CASEEKREAFF | TGTGCCAGTGAGGAAAAACGTGAAGCTTTCTTT | TRBV19 | . | . | TRBJ1-1
CASSIAGGTNEKLFF | TGTGCCAGTAGTATAGCCGGGGGAACTAATGAAAAACTGTTTTTT | TRBV19 | . | . | TRBJ1-4
CASSLVGQIYEQYF | TGCGCCAGCAGCTTGGTGGGACAGATATACGAGCAGTACTTC | TRBV5-1 | once | TRBD1 | TRBJ2-7
CASSKLPDRGRETQYF | TGTGCCAGCAGCAAACTCCCCGATAGGGGTCGAGAGACCCAGTACTTC | TRBV7-3 | . | . | TRBJ2-5
CASSQVAGQADTQYF | TGCGCCAGCAGCCAAGTCGCAGGTCAGGCAGATACGCAGTATTTT | TRBV4-3 | few | . | TRBJ2-3
CASRSLSSYNEQFF | TGTGCCAGCAGGTCGCTAAGCTCCTACAATGAGCAGTTCTTC | TRBV7-3 | few | . | TRBJ2-1
CASSSRRGTQYF | TGTGCCAGCAGCTCCCGACGGGGGACCCAGTACTTC | TRBV11-1 | once | . | TRBJ2-5
CASSQDWGDSGYEQYF | TGCGCCAGCAGCCAAGATTGGGGGGACAGCGGCTACGAGCAGTACTTC | TRBV4-3 | . | . | TRBJ2-7
CASSISGLADSYEQYF | TGTGCCAGTAGTATTTCGGGACTAGCGGATTCCTACGAGCAGTACTTC | TRBV19 | . | TRBD2 | TRBJ2-7
CASSLNQGAYGANVLTF | TGTGCCAGCAGCTTAAACCAGGGCGCCTATGGGGCCAACGTCCTGACTTTC | TRBV7-6 | . | . | TRBJ2-6
CSIRQVAGEQYF | TGCAGCATCCGACAGGTCGCGGGCGAGCAGTACTTC | TRBV29-1 | . | . | TRBJ2-7